The following is a TCR beta chain sequence with its context. No antigen is known for it. Trimming removed 1 base from V and 4 bases from J, with 17 bases in between. The CDR3 loop spans 17 amino acids. Germline loops: CDR1 SGHVT, CDR2 SQSDAQ. TCRdb reprocessed the reads via MiXCR and lists one record per CDR3 protein. The sample has around 900,000 distinct CDR3 sequences; 25% to 40% are singletons. The entry originates in a study of T cell repertoires in cytomegalovirus infection. Study as a whole: The authors used CMV epitopes that were HLA-C-restricted (recently identified) and HLA-B-restricted (well studied). CMV infection plus the matching HLA type was flagged by public TCR beta signatures. Study conclusions and caveats: The ex vivo response showed dominance by HLA-C-restricted CMV-specific TCR beta clonotypes.

This chain uses TRBV7-4 with TRBJ2-1; D perhaps matches TRBD2 (6 bases). The input for sequencing was cultured CD8+ T cells from PBMCs, taken from culture after CMV antigen stimulation. The receptor's source is a human donor in good health (CMV status not recorded). Some clones in this sample may be carry-over from other donors' samples. The chain's CDR3 is CASSLGGEANRYNEQFF. DNA of the CDR3: TGTGCCAGCAGCTTAGGAGGGGAGGCGAACCGTTACAATGAGCAGTTCTTC.